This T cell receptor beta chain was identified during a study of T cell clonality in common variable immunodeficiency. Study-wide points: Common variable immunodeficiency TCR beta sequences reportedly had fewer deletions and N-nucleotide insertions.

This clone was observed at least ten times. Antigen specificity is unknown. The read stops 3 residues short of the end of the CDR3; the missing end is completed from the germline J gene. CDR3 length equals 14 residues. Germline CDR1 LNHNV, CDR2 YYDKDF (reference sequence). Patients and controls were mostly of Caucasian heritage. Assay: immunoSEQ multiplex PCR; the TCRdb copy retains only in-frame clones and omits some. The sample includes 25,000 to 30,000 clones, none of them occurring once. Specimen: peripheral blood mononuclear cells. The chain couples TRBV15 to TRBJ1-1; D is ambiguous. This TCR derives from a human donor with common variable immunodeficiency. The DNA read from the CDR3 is TGTGCCACCAGCAGAGCGGAGGGTTTGTTAGAA. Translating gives CATSRAEGLLE. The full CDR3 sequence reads CATSRAEGLLEAFF.